This is a list of T cell receptor beta chains from one sample in a study of blood T cells in healthy people across ages. Each CDR3 protein is one row after TCRdb ran MiXCR on the 5' RACE reads. Here the sample spans about 1,600,000 distinct CDR3 sequences, approximately 40% being singletons. Input material: blood. All receptors come from a woman between 18 and 30 years old in good health. Each CDR3 is given with its conserved first and last residue. Fields, in order: D gene, J gene, clone size, V gene, CDR3 protein, CDR3 DNA. The D gene is left open where the match is weak. Expanded clones get a size class; other rows say once, few or many, or leave the size out.

>-|TRBJ1-6|few|TRBV3-1
CASSQGAGRSPLHF
TGTGCCAGCAGTCAAGGGGCAGGGAGATCACCCCTCCACTTT
>-|TRBJ1-5|-|TRBV2
CASSDNVPNSNQPQHF
TGTGCCAGCAGTGATAACGTACCGAATAGCAATCAGCCCCAGCATTTT
>-|TRBJ1-1|-|TRBV7-9
CASSLVRERGEAFF
TGTGCCAGCAGCTTAGTGAGGGAAAGGGGGGAAGCTTTCTTT
>TRBD2|TRBJ2-1|-|TRBV9
CASSAGLADIYNEQFF
TGTGCCAGCAGCGCCGGACTAGCGGACATTTACAATGAGCAGTTCTTC
>-|TRBJ1-2|few|TRBV7-9
CASSLGEKEALYGYTF
TGTGCCAGCAGCTTAGGAGAAAAGGAGGCCCTCTATGGCTACACCTTC
>-|TRBJ2-2|once|TRBV12-3/TRBV12-4
CATSKGTRGATGELFF
TGTGCCACCTCGAAAGGGACCCGTGGGGCCACCGGGGAGCTGTTTTTT
>TRBD1|TRBJ2-7|few|TRBV4-1
CASSQRTGNSYEQYF
TGCGCCAGCAGCCAAAGGACAGGGAATTCCTACGAGCAGTACTTC
>TRBD2|TRBJ2-1|-|TRBV12-3/TRBV12-4
CASTMTRTSGSGNEQFF
TGTGCCAGCACCATGACTCGGACTAGCGGGAGTGGTAATGAGCAGTTCTTC
>TRBD2|TRBJ2-3|few|TRBV20-1
CSARGGRATDTQYF
TGCAGTGCTAGAGGTGGGAGGGCCACGGATACGCAGTATTTT
>-|TRBJ2-4|-|TRBV20-1
CSASSSGLTKNIQYF
TGCAGTGCTAGCTCCAGCGGCCTTACCAAAAACATTCAGTACTTC
>-|TRBJ2-1|few|TRBV4-1
CASSQITQVFF
TGCGCCAGCAGCCAGATCACACAGGTGTTCTTC
>-|TRBJ1-5|many|TRBV7-2
CASSLALGNNQPQHF
TGTGCCAGCAGCTTAGCGTTGGGAAACAATCAGCCCCAGCATTTT
>-|TRBJ1-6|-|TRBV7-9
CASSLAKTGGNSPLHF
TGTGCCAGCAGCTTAGCGAAGACGGGGGGTAATTCACCCCTCCACTTT
>TRBD2|TRBJ2-3|few|TRBV10-3
CAISESGGGAADTQYF
TGTGCCATCAGTGAGTCGGGCGGGGGGGCCGCAGATACGCAGTATTTT
>TRBD2|TRBJ2-1|once|TRBV7-2
CASSLEAGSNEQFF
TGTGCCAGCAGCTTAGAAGCGGGGAGCAATGAGCAGTTCTTC
>-|TRBJ1-6|-|TRBV21-1
CATLGGSPLHF
TGTGCCACCTTGGGGGGTTCACCCCTCCACTTT
>TRBD1|TRBJ2-7|many|TRBV7-2
CASSLVWQGAGEQYF
TGTGCCAGCAGCTTAGTTTGGCAGGGGGCAGGGGAGCAGTACTTC
>-|TRBJ1-2|-|TRBV6-5
CASRRQSGYTF
TGTGCCAGCAGACGACAGTCTGGCTACACCTTC
>-|TRBJ1-4|-|TRBV25-1
CASSGVRAIVFF
TGTGCCAGCAGTGGGGTCAGGGCGATAGTGTTTTTT
>-|TRBJ2-3|few|TRBV10-3
CAISESSGYSTDTQYF
TGTGCCATCAGTGAGTCGTCAGGTTATAGCACAGATACGCAGTATTTT
>TRBD1|TRBJ2-7|few|TRBV27
CASWPGTGSYEQYF
TGTGCCAGCTGGCCCGGGACAGGGTCCTACGAGCAGTACTTC
>-|TRBJ2-3|few|TRBV3-1
CASSQDPGPADTQYF
TGTGCCAGCAGCCAAGATCCGGGACCAGCGGATACGCAGTATTTT
>TRBD1|TRBJ1-4|few|TRBV28
CASRRTGGSTNEKLFF
TGTGCCAGCAGACGAACAGGGGGCTCGACTAATGAAAAACTGTTTTTT
>-|TRBJ1-1|-|TRBV20-1
CSARDPGGGGTNTEAFF
TGCAGTGCTAGAGATCCGGGGGGAGGGGGGACGAACACTGAAGCTTTCTTT
>TRBD2|TRBJ2-1|-|TRBV7-9
CASSSRLAVQIQTTYNEQFF
TGTGCCAGCAGCTCCAGACTAGCGGTGCAAATCCAAACCACCTACAATGAGCAGTTCTTC
>-|TRBJ2-7|-|TRBV28
CASSTTWSQYF
TGTGCCAGCAGTACGACGTGGTCCCAGTACTTC
>-|TRBJ2-3|-|TRBV29-1
CSRGAGDTQYF
TGCAGCCGCGGGGCGGGGGATACGCAGTATTTT
>TRBD1|TRBJ1-2|-|TRBV12-3/TRBV12-4
CASRTGNGVGGYTF
TGTGCCAGCAGGACAGGGAATGGAGTGGGTGGCTACACCTTC
>-|TRBJ1-2|few|TRBV28
CASSLTPLGDANYGYTF
TGTGCCAGCAGTTTAACTCCTCTGGGGGATGCTAACTATGGCTACACCTTC
>-|TRBJ2-3|few|TRBV10-1
CASSESHGLGTDTQYF
TGCGCCAGCAGTGAGTCGCACGGACTCGGAACGGATACGCAGTATTTT